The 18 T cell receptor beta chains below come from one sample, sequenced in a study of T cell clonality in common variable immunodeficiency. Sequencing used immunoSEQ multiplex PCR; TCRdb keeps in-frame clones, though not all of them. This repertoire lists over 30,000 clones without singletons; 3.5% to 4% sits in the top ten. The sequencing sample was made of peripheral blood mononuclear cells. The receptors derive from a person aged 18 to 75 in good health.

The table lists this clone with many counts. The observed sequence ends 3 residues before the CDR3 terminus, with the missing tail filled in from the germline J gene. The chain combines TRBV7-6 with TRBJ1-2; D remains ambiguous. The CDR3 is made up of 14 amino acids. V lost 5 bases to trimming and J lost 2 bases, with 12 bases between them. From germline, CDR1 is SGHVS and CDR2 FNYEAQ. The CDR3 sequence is CASSPEPGNYGYTF. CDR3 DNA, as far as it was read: TGTGCCAGCAGCCCGGAGCCGGGGAACTATGGC.

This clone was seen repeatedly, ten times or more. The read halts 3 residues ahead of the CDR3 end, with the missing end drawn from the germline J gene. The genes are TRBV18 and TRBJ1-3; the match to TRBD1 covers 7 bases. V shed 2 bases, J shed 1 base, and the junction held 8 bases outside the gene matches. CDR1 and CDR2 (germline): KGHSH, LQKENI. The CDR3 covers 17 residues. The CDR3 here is CASSPGPIRGSGNTIYF. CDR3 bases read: TGTGCCAGCTCACCAGGACCGATCAGGGGGTCTGGAAACACC.

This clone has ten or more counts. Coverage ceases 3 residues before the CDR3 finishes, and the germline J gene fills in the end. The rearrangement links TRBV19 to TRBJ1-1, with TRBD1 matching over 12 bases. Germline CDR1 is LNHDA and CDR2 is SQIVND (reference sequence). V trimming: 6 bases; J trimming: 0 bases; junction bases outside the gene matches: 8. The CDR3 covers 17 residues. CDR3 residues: CASSWDRGRVMNTEAFF. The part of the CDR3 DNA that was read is TGTGCCAGTAGCTGGGACAGGGGGCGAGTGATGAACACTGAA. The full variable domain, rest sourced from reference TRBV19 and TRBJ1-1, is DGGITQSPKYLFRKEGQNVTLSCEQNLNHDAMYWYRQDPGQGLRLIYYSQIVNDFQKGDIAEGYSVSREKKESFPLTVTSAQKNPTAFYLCASSWDRGRVMNTEAFFGQGTRLTVV.

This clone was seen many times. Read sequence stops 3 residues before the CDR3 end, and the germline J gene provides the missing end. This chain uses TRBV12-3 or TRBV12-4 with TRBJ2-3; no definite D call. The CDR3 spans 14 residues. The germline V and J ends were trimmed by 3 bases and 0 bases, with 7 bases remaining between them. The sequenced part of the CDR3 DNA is TGTGCCAGCAGTTTCGCTAGAAGCACAGATACG. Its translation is CASSFARSTDT. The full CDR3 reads CASSFARSTDTQYF.

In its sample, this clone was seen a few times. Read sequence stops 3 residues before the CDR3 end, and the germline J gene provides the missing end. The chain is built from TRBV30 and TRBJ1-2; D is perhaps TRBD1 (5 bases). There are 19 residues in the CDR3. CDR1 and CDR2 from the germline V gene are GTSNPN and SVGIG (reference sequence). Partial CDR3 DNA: TGTGCCTGGAGTGTAATGGGACTAGCGGTAACTAGCTCCTACAATGAA. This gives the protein CAWSVMGLAVTSSYNE. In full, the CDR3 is CAWSVMGLAVTSSYNEYTF.

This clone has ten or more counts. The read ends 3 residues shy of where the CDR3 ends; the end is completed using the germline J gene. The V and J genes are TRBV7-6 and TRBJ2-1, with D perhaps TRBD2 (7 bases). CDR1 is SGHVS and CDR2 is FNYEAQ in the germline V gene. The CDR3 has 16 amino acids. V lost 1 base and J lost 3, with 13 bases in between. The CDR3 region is CASSLVGGGHYNEQFF. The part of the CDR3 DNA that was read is TGTGCCAGCAGCTTAGTGGGCGGGGGCCACTACAATGAG.

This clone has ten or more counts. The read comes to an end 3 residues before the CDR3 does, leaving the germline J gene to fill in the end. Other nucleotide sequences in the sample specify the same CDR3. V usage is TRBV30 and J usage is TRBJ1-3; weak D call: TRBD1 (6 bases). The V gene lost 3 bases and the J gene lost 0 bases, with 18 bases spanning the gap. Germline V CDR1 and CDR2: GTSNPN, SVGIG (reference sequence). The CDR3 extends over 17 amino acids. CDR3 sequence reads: CAWRVKQGGSSGNTIYF. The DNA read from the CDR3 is TGTGCCTGGAGGGTTAAGCAAGGGGGAAGCTCTGGAAACACC.

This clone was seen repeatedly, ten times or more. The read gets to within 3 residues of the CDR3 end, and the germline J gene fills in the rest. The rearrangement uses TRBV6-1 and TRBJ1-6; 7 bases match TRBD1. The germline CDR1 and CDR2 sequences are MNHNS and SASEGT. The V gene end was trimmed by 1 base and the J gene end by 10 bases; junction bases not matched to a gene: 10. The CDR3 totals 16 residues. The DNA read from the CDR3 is TGTGCCAGCAGTGAAGAGTCGACAGGGTTAGGATCACCC. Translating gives CASSEESTGLGSP. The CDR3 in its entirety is CASSEESTGLGSPLHF.

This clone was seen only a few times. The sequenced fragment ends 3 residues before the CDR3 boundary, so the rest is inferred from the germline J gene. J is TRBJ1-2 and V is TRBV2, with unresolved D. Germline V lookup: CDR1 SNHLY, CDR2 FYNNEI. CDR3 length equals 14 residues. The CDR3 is CASGGSAAKNIYTF. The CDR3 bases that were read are TGTGCCAGTGGAGGGTCGGCAGCCAAAAACATC.

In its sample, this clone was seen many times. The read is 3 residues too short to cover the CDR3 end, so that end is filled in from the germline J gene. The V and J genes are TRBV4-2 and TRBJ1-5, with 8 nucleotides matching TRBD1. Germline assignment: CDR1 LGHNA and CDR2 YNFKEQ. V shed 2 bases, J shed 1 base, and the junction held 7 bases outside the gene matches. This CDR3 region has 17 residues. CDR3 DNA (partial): TGTGCCAGCAGCCAAACAGGGGGTGGGAAAAGCAATCAGCCC. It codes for CASSQTGGGKSNQP. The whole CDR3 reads CASSQTGGGKSNQPQHF.

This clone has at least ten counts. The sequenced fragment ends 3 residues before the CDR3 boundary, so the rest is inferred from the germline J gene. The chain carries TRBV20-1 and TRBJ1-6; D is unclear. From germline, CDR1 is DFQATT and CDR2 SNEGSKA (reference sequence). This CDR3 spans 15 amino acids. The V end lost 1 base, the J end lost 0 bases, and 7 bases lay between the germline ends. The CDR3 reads CSARVGYSYNSPLHF. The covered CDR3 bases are TGCAGTGCTAGAGTCGGTTACTCCTATAATTCACCC.

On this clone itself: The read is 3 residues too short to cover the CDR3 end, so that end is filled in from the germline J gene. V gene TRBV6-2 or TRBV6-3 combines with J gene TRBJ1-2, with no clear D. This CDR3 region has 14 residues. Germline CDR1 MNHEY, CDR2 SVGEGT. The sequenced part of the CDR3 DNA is TGTGCCAGCAGTCCCCGGATAAGCACAGATACC. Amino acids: CASSPRISTDT. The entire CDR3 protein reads CASSPRISTDTYTF.

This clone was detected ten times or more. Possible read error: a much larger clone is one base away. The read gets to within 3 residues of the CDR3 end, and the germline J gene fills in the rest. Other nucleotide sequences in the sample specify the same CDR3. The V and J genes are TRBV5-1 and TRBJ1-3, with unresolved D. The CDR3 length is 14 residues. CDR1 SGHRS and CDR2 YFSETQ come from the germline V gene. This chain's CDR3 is CASSLEQNGNTIYF. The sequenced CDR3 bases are TGCGCCAGCAGCTTGGAACAGAACGGAAACACA.

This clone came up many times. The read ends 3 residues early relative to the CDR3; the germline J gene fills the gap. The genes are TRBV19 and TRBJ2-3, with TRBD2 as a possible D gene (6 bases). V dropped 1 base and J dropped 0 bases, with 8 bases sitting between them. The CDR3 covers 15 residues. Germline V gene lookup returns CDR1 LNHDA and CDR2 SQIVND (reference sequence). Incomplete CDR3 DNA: TGTGCCAGTAGTATAGTTGGGACTAGCACAGATACG. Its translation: CASSIVGTSTDT. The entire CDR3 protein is CASSIVGTSTDTQYF.

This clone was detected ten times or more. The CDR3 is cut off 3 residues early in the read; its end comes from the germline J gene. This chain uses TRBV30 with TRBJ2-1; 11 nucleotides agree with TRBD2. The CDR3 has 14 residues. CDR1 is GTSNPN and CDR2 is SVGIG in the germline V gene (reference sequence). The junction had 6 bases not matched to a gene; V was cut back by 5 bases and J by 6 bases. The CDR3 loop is CAWEPGLAANEQFF. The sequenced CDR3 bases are TGTGCCTGGGAGCCGGGACTAGCGGCCAATGAG.

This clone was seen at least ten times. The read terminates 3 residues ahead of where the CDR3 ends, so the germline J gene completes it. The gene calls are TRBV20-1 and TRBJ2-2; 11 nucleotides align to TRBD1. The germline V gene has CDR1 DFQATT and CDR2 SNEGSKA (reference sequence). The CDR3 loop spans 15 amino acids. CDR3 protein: CSARAPGQGGEKLFF. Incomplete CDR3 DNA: TGCAGTGCTAGAGCTCCGGGACAGGGGGGTGAAAAG.

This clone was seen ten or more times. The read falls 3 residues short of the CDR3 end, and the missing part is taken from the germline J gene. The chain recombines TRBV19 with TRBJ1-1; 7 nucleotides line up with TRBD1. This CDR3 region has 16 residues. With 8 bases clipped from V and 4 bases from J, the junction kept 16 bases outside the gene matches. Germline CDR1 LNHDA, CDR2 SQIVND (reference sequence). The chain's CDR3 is CASQVRQGPLFTEAFF. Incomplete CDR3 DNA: TGTGCCAGTCAAGTACGACAGGGTCCGCTTTTCACTGAA. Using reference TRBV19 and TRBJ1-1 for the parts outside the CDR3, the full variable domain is DGGITQSPKYLFRKEGQNVTLSCEQNLNHDAMYWYRQDPGQGLRLIYYSQIVNDFQKGDIAEGYSVSREKKESFPLTVTSAQKNPTAFYLCASQVRQGPLFTEAFFGQGTRLTVV.

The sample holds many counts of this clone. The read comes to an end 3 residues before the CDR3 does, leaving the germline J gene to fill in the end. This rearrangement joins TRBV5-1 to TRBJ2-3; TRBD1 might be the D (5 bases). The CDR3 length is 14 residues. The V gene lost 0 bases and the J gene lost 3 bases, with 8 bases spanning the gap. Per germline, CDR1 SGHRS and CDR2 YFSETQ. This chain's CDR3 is CASSLGGYTDTQYF. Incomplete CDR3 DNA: TGCGCCAGCAGCTTGGGGGGCTATACAGATACG.